This TCR beta chain was profiled in a study of OX40 agonist ivuxolimab in advanced cancers. Sequencing used immunoSEQ multiplex PCR; TCRdb keeps in-frame clones, though not all of them. Among some 50,000 clones listed, around 87% were seen once. The CDR3 sequence is 13 residues long. Germline CDR1 GTSNPN, CDR2 SVGIG (reference sequence). V gave up 1 base and J gave up 7 bases, with 11 bases separating them. This clone was seen more than once but under ten times. This receptor was obtained from an adult with an advanced solid tumor such as melanoma, head and neck, liver or kidney cancer. Specimen: CD4+ or CD8+ T cells sorted from blood, collected in a trial of the OX40 agonist ivuxolimab. The chain couples TRBV30 to TRBJ1-5; D is possibly TRBD1 (6 bases). In nucleotides, the CDR3 is TGTGCCTGGAGTGAGGGGGGAAGGCAGCCCCAGCATTTT. As protein: CAWSEGGRQPQHF.